The 21 T cell receptor beta chains below all came from one sample that was sequenced in a study of OX40 agonist ivuxolimab in advanced cancers. The data were produced by immunoSEQ multiplex PCR, yet TCRdb's version contains in-frame clones alone and is incomplete. The data contain some 33,000 clones, about 83% of them seen just once; the ten biggest clones take up approximately 33%. Sequences were derived from CD4+ or CD8+ T cells sorted from blood, sampled in a trial of the OX40 agonist ivuxolimab. The origin of the receptors is an adult with an advanced solid tumor such as melanoma, head and neck, liver or kidney cancer.

This chain connects TRBV7-8 to TRBJ1-2, with D perhaps matching TRBD1 (5 bases). Deletions cut 1 base from V and 4 bases from J, with 16 bases between. This CDR3 contains 16 residues. Germline V gene sequence: CDR1 SGHVS, CDR2 FQNEAQ. For the CDR3, the DNA is TGTGCCAGCAGCTTAGTCCCTACCGGGACGCCCTATGGCTACACCTTC. Encoded protein: CASSLVPTGTPYGYTF.

J is TRBJ2-1 and V is TRBV9, with 9 bases that match TRBD1. CDR3 size: 14 residues. After removal of 2 bases from V and 8 bases from J, the junction contained 5 bases not matched to a gene. Germline V gene data show CDR1 as SGDLS and CDR2 as YYNGEE. The CDR3 protein is CASSVNRGQDEQFF. The CDR3 DNA sequence: TGTGCCAGCAGCGTTAACAGGGGGCAGGATGAGCAGTTCTTC.

This chain connects TRBV4-1 to TRBJ2-7; the D call may be TRBD1 or TRBD2 (5 bases each). The CDR3 has 14 amino acids. The germline gives CDR1 MGHRA, CDR2 YSYEKL. Trimming removed 4 bases from V and 0 bases from J, with 10 bases in between. CDR3 coding DNA: TGCGCCAGCAGCCGGGACGGCAGCTCCTACGAGCAGTACTTC. It is translated as CASSRDGSSYEQYF.

This chain joins TRBV6-1 and TRBJ2-7; maybe TRBD1 (7 bases). The CDR3 is 14 residues long. The germline V gene encodes CDR1 MNHNS and CDR2 SASEGT. V lost 4 bases, J lost 1 base, and 11 bases lay in between. The CDR3 region is CASSARDRSYEQYF. CDR3 coding DNA: TGTGCCAGCAGTGCGCGGGACAGATCCTACGAGCAGTACTTC.

The sample holds a few counts of this clone. This rearrangement joins TRBV27 to TRBJ1-5; no clear D. CDR3 length equals 13 residues. V lost 5 bases and J lost 6, with 11 bases in between. CDR1 and CDR2 (germline): MNHEY, SMNVEV (reference sequence). CDR3 DNA sequence: TGTGCCAGCAGTCCAAGTCTGGGTCAGCCCCAGCATTTT. This translates into CASSPSLGQPQHF.

This clone was seen a single time. The rearrangement links TRBV30 to TRBJ1-5; unclear D gene. The CDR3 extends over 15 amino acids. Between the trimmed V and J ends, which lost 2 bases and 2 bases, there was a span of 13 bases. Germline CDR1 is GTSNPN and CDR2 is SVGIG (reference sequence). The CDR3 coding sequence is TGTGCCTGGAGTTCAGGTCGGGCGGGCAATCAGCCCCAGCATTTT. Translated, it gives CAWSSGRAGNQPQHF.

V is TRBV7-2 and J is TRBJ2-1, with 7 bases lining up with TRBD2. This CDR3 is built from 15 residues. CDR1 and CDR2 (germline): SGHTA, FQGNSA. Germline trimming cut 5 bases from V and 2 bases from J; bases unmatched to any gene: 6. This CDR3 reads CASSKTSYPYNEQFF. The CDR3 DNA follows: TGTGCCAGCAGCAAGACTAGCTACCCCTACAATGAGCAGTTCTTC.

V gene TRBV11-2 combines with J gene TRBJ1-5, with unresolved D. Trimming removed 4 bases at V and 6 bases at J, with 16 bases between. This CDR3 has 15 residues. Germline V lookup: CDR1 SGHAT, CDR2 FQNNGV. The CDR3 loop reads CASSYQSKSSQPQHF. The CDR3 DNA follows: TGTGCCAGCAGCTACCAATCCAAATCCAGTCAGCCCCAGCATTTT. The variable domain in full, completed from reference TRBV11-2 and TRBJ1-5, reads EAGVAQSPRYKIIEKRQSVAFWCNPISGHATLYWYQQILGQGPKLLIQFQNNGVVDDSQLPKDRFSAERLKGVDSTLKIQPAKLEDSAVYLCASSYQSKSSQPQHFGDGTRLSIL.

The rearrangement links TRBV5-6 to TRBJ2-1; perhaps TRBD1 as D (5 bases). V was clipped by 3 bases and J by 5 bases, with 12 bases between them. Germline-derived CDR1 and CDR2 are SGHDT and YYEEEE. The CDR3 totals 14 residues. CDR3: CASSWPGANNEQFF. For the CDR3, the DNA is TGTGCCAGCAGCTGGCCTGGGGCAAACAATGAGCAGTTCTTC.

The rearrangement uses TRBV7-8 and TRBJ2-7; 7 nucleotides match TRBD1. Germline assignment: CDR1 SGHVS and CDR2 FQNEAQ. The length of the CDR3 is 13 residues. Trimming removed 2 bases from V and 2 bases from J; junction bases left unmatched: 0. Here the CDR3 DNA reads TGTGCCAGCAGCTTACAGGGGGCCTACGAGCAGTACTTC. Protein: CASSLQGAYEQYF.

V and J are TRBV28 and TRBJ2-2, with D unresolved. The ends were cut back, 2 bases at V and 2 bases at J, with 6 bases in the middle. The CDR3 length is 14 residues. Per germline, CDR1 MDHEN and CDR2 SYDVKM. The CDR3 coding sequence is TGTGCCAGCAGTTTAAGACCAAACACCGGGGAGCTGTTTTTT. It translates to CASSLRPNTGELFF. The full variable domain, in which reference TRBV28 and TRBJ2-2 provide the parts outside the CDR3, is DVKVTQSSRYLVKRTGEKVFLECVQDMDHENMFWYRQDPGLGLRLIYFSYDVKMKEKGDIPEGYSVSREKKERFSLILESASTNQTSMYLCASSLRPNTGELFFGEGSRLTVL.

This sequence joins TRBV10-3 and TRBJ1-2; D possibly corresponds to TRBD1 (6 bases). Germline loops: CDR1 ENHRY, CDR2 SYGVKD. The CDR3 totals 20 residues. The V end was cut by 2 bases, the J end by 4 bases, with 29 bases between. The CDR3 bases are TGTGCCATCAGTGAGCTGATTATCCGCTCGGTTGGGGACATACCCTATGGCTACACCTTC. It yields the protein CAISELIIRSVGDIPYGYTF.

This clone was seen once. This rearrangement joins TRBV19 to TRBJ2-1; no reliable D call. CDR3 length: 12 residues. The germline CDR1 and CDR2 sequences are LNHDA and SQIVND (reference sequence). The V end was cut by 6 bases, the J end by 5 bases, with 8 bases between. This CDR3 is CASSPPHNEQFF. The CDR3 nucleotides read TGTGCCAGTAGCCCGCCCCACAATGAGCAGTTCTTC.

This clone was observed once. V usage is TRBV30 and J usage is TRBJ1-5; 11 bases align to TRBD1. The CDR3 has 14 amino acids. Germline assignment: CDR1 GTSNPN and CDR2 SVGIG (reference sequence). V lost 3 bases and J lost 9; bases outside the gene matches: 7. The CDR3 loop reads CAWSPGTGGRPQHF. As DNA, the CDR3 is TGTGCCTGGAGCCCTGGGACAGGGGGTCGGCCCCAGCATTTT.

As for this clone: The conserved phenylalanine or tryptophan is not found at the CDR3 terminus, so this likely reflects a read error. Because the CDR3's place on the DNA is in doubt, the DNA is left out and the CDR3 is given as listed by TCRdb. The chain carries TRBV10-3 and TRBJ1-2; the table's D gene call, TRBD1, was not cross checked with the DNA. Germline V lookup: CDR1 ENHRY, CDR2 SYGVKD. Including both end residues, the CDR3 is 8 amino acids long. The CDR3: CAMGYRDL.

The V and J genes are TRBV27 and TRBJ1-2, with D maybe TRBD1 (6 bases). The CDR3 is 16 residues long. Germline CDR1 is MNHEY and CDR2 is SMNVEV (reference sequence). Between the trimmed V and J ends, which lost 1 base and 5 bases, there was a span of 17 bases. The CDR3 loop reads CASSLFGGGYGYGYTF. For the CDR3, the DNA is TGTGCCAGCAGTTTATTCGGGGGCGGGTATGGATATGGCTACACCTTC.

This clone came up many times. The V gene is TRBV30, the J gene TRBJ1-2; D gene ambiguous. The V end lost 1 base, the J end lost 2 bases, and 5 bases lay between the germline ends. Germline V gene lookup returns CDR1 GTSNPN and CDR2 SVGIG (reference sequence). The CDR3 loop spans 12 amino acids. The CDR3 nucleotides are TGTGCCTGGAGTGGGCAGAACTATGGCTACACCTTC. It is translated as CAWSGQNYGYTF.

The V gene is TRBV7-6, the J gene TRBJ2-1; D is undetermined. V was clipped by 2 bases and J by 8 bases, with 16 bases between them. The CDR3 is made up of 15 amino acids. Germline CDR1 and CDR2: SGHVS and FNYEAQ. DNA of the CDR3: TGTGCCAGCAGCTTATCTAGAGCTGGCGCGGATGAGCAGTTCTTC. Translation gives CASSLSRAGADEQFF. The full variable domain, with the rest looked up from reference TRBV7-6 and TRBJ2-1, is GAGVSQSPRYKVTKRGQDVALRCDPISGHVSLYWYRQALGQGPEFLTYFNYEAQQDKSGLPNDRFSAERPEGSISTLTIQRTEQRDSAMYRCASSLSRAGADEQFFGPGTRLTVL.

This rearrangement joins TRBV4-2 to TRBJ2-1; D is uncertain. Trimming cost V 0 bases and J 0 bases, with 12 bases left between them. The CDR3 is 17 residues long. Germline CDR1 is LGHNA and CDR2 is YNFKEQ. DNA of the CDR3: TGTGCCAGCAGCCAAGAAAGTAGCACGAGCTCCTACAATGAGCAGTTCTTC. Its protein is CASSQESSTSSYNEQFF.

This clone has more than one count but fewer than ten. The rearrangement joins TRBV10-2 to TRBJ2-1, with unresolved D. The CDR3 has 13 residues. Trimming pared 2 bases from V and 4 bases from J, leaving 6 bases between. In germline, CDR1 is WSHSY, CDR2 SAAADI. The CDR3 coding sequence is TGCGCCAGCAGTGAGATGTCTTACAATGAGCAGTTCTTC. Translated: CASSEMSYNEQFF.

A word on this clone: Relative to the germline gene, one junction end is altered; a read error may explain this. The chain combines TRBV7-9 with TRBJ2-7, with TRBD1 identical over 11 bases. CDR1 and CDR2 from the germline V gene are SEHNR and FQNEAQ (reference sequence). This CDR3 has 13 amino acids. The CDR3 is CASSPWTGGEKYF. DNA for the CDR3: TGTGCCAGCAGCCCCTGGACAGGGGGCGAGAAGTACTTC. Using reference TRBV7-9 and TRBJ2-7 for the parts outside the CDR3, the full variable domain is DTGVSQNPRHKITKRGQNVTFRCDPISEHNRLYWYRQTLGQGPEFLTYFQNEAQLEKSRLLSDRFSAERPKGSFSTLEIQRTEQGDSAMYLCASSPWTGGEKYFGPGTRLTVT.